Sequencing of this T cell receptor beta chain was carried out in a study of blood T cell repertoires in COVID-19. Study as a whole: Samples representing acute and convalescent COVID-19 were sourced from the United States, Italy and Spain. PBMCs, B-cell-depleted T cells, or T cells were the source of the cDNA or gDNA that made up the material.

The CDR3 sequence is 16 residues long. Trimming shortened V by 3 bases and J by 2 bases, and 14 bases separated the two germline ends. Germline CDR1 SEHNR, CDR2 FQNEAQ (reference sequence). Profiled with immunoSEQ multiplex PCR; TCRdb holds only in-frame clones, not every one. Of about 7,500 clones listed, around four fifths are singletons. This clone was seen a single time. The sequenced sample consisted of peripheral blood. The sequence was collected from a human donor in a cohort sampled during active COVID-19. The rearrangement uses TRBV7-9 and TRBJ1-3; TRBD1 is a possible D gene (6 bases). The CDR3 region has the DNA TGTGCCAGCAGCTTGGGGGGGCAGGCCGCTGGAAACACCATATATTTT. Translation: CASSLGGQAAGNTIYF.